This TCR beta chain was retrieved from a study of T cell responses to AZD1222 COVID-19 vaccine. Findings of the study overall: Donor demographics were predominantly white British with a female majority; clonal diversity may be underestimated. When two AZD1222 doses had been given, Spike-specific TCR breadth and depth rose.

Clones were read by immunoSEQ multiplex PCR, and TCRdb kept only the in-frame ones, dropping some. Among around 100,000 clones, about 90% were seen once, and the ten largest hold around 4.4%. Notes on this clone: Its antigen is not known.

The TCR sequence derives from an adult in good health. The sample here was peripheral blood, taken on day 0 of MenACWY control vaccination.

The CDR3 DNA reads as TGTGCCAGCAGTGAAGGTGCTAGCGGGGGGGCTTACGAGCAGTACTTC. This codes for CASSEGASGGAYEQYF. The chain combines TRBV5-4 with TRBJ2-7; TRBD2 aligns across 12 bases. Germline V gene data show CDR1 as SGHNT and CDR2 as YYREEE (reference sequence). V shed 5 bases and J 4 bases; nucleotides not matched to a gene: 10. This CDR3 is 16 amino acids long. Full variable domain (rest looked up from reference TRBV5-4 and TRBJ2-7): ETGVTQSPTHLIKTRGQQVTLRCSSQSGHNTVSWYQQALGQGPQFIFQYYREEENGRGNFPPRFSGLQFPNYSSELNVNALELDDSALYLCASSEGASGGAYEQYFGPGTRLTVT.